The 3 T cell receptor beta chains in this list originate from one sample, sequenced in a study of vaccination effects on CD4 cells after COVID-19. The data were produced by immunoSEQ multiplex PCR, yet TCRdb's version contains in-frame clones alone and is incomplete. The sample shows approximately 23,000 clones, approximately 71% of them seen only once. Expansion with viral peptide pools was applied to antigen-specific CD4+ T cells by the ViraFEST assay prior to sequencing. A 10-day culture period preceded the isolation of CD4+ T cells. Each vaccine recipient was nucleocapsid antibody negative and had no prior SARS-CoV-2 infection. The antigens these receptors bind are not known. The starting material was CD4+ T cells from PBMCs cultured with HCoV-OC43 spike peptides, obtained before COVID-19 vaccination. This sample's subset: HCoV-OC43 spike overlapping peptide pool stimulation. The origin of the receptors is a human donor who received a COVID-19 vaccine.

This clone came up a few times. The chain couples TRBV6-5 to TRBJ2-3; TRBD1 or TRBD2 may be the D gene (5 bases each). This CDR3 comprises 13 residues. Trimming took 8 bases from V and 2 from J, leaving 11 bases between them. CDR1 and CDR2 from the germline V gene are MNHEY and SVGAGI. The DNA for the CDR3 is TGTGCCAGCTGTCGGGGCGACACAGATACGCAGTATTTT. Protein sequence: CASCRGDTDTQYF.

The J gene is TRBJ2-5, the V gene TRBV7-8; 8 bases are shared with TRBD2. CDR1 is SGHVS and CDR2 is FQNEAQ in the germline V gene. V lost 1 base, J lost 4 bases, and 5 bases stayed unmatched. The CDR3 totals 15 residues. The CDR3 region is CASSLGGGRRETQYF. The CDR3 DNA sequence: TGTGCCAGCAGCTTAGGCGGGGGGCGGAGAGAGACCCAGTACTTC.

Here the CDR3 reads CAISGGGRASGELFF. The CDR3 region has the DNA TGTGCCATCAGTGGGGGCGGGAGGGCCTCCGGGGAGCTGTTTTTT. The V gene is TRBV10-3, the J gene TRBJ2-2, with 9 bases fitting TRBD2. Germline V gives CDR1 ENHRY, CDR2 SYGVKD. V was pared by 4 bases and J by 6 bases, with 6 bases of the junction left unmatched. The CDR3 consists of 15 residues.